This T cell receptor beta chain was identified during a study of cytomegalovirus exposure and HLA in healthy donors. On this clone: Its antigen remains unidentified.

The PCR made use of 60 Vbeta and 13 Jbeta primers. Method: immunoSEQ multiplex PCR; TCRdb's copy keeps in-frame clones and lacks some. Among 94,000 or so clones listed, approximately 70% were seen once. Study-level findings and limits: TCR beta V- and J-gene trimming, according to a later analysis, was linked to a missense DCLRE1C variant.

Germline V gene sequence: CDR1 LGHNT, CDR2 FRNRAP. CDR3 length: 17 amino acids. Trimming cost V 2 bases and J 0 bases, with 11 bases left between them. Donors sampled were nominally healthy, though unrecorded immune exposures were likely. Sequencing was performed on PBMCs. The genes are TRBV12-5 and TRBJ2-6; D is possibly TRBD1 (5 bases). The receptor was isolated from a man aged 60 to 75 in good health and CMV-seronegative. The CDR3 is CASGLQGWTSGANVLTF. The DNA for the CDR3 is TGTGCTAGTGGTTTGCAGGGCTGGACCTCTGGGGCCAACGTCCTGACTTTC.